This T cell receptor (beta chain) originates from a study of shared clonotypes between healthy human individuals. The donor population consisted of healthy HIV-negative adults with no recent acute infections or vaccinations. This clone was seen a few times. The antigen remains undetermined. On sorted subsets, replicate PCRs used 150 to 250 ng DNA, or 30,000 or so T cell genomes. Assay: immunoSEQ multiplex PCR; the TCRdb copy retains only in-frame clones and omits some. This sample carries some 1.5 million clones, nearly 99% of them seen once, and the ten largest clones take about 0.45%. The V gene's germline CDR1 is SEHNR and CDR2 FQNEAQ (reference sequence). Trimming took off 7 bases at V and 4 bases at J, with 19 bases between the two ends. This CDR3 is 15 amino acids long. Notes on the study in general: For naive CD4 cells, 4.5% to 6.5% of clonotypes were shared across a handful of donors. Sampling was confined to blood; repertoires within tissues likely differ.

The rearrangement joins TRBV7-9 to TRBJ2-5; D may be TRBD1 (6 bases). The clonotype was recovered from a man aged 25-45 years in good health. The material sequenced was naive CD4+ T cells sorted from blood. The subset was: CD45RA+ positively selected. The CDR3 here is CASNAGAESGETQYF. The CDR3 DNA is TGTGCCAGCAATGCAGGGGCAGAGTCTGGAGAGACCCAGTACTTC.